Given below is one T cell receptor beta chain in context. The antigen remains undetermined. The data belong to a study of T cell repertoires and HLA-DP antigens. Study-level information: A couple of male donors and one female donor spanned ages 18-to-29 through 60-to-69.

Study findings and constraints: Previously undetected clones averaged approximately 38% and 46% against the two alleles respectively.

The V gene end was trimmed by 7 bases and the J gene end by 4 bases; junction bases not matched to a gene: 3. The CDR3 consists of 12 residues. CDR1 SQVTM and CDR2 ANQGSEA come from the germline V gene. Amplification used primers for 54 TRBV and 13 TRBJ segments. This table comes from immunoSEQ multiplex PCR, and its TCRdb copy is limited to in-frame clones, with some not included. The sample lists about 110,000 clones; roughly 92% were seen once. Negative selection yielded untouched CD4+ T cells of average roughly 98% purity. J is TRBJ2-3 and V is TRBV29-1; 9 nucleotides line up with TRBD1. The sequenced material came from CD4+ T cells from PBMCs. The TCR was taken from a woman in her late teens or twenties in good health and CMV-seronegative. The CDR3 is CSAGQGADTQYF. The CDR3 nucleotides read TGCAGCGCGGGACAGGGTGCAGATACGCAGTATTTT.